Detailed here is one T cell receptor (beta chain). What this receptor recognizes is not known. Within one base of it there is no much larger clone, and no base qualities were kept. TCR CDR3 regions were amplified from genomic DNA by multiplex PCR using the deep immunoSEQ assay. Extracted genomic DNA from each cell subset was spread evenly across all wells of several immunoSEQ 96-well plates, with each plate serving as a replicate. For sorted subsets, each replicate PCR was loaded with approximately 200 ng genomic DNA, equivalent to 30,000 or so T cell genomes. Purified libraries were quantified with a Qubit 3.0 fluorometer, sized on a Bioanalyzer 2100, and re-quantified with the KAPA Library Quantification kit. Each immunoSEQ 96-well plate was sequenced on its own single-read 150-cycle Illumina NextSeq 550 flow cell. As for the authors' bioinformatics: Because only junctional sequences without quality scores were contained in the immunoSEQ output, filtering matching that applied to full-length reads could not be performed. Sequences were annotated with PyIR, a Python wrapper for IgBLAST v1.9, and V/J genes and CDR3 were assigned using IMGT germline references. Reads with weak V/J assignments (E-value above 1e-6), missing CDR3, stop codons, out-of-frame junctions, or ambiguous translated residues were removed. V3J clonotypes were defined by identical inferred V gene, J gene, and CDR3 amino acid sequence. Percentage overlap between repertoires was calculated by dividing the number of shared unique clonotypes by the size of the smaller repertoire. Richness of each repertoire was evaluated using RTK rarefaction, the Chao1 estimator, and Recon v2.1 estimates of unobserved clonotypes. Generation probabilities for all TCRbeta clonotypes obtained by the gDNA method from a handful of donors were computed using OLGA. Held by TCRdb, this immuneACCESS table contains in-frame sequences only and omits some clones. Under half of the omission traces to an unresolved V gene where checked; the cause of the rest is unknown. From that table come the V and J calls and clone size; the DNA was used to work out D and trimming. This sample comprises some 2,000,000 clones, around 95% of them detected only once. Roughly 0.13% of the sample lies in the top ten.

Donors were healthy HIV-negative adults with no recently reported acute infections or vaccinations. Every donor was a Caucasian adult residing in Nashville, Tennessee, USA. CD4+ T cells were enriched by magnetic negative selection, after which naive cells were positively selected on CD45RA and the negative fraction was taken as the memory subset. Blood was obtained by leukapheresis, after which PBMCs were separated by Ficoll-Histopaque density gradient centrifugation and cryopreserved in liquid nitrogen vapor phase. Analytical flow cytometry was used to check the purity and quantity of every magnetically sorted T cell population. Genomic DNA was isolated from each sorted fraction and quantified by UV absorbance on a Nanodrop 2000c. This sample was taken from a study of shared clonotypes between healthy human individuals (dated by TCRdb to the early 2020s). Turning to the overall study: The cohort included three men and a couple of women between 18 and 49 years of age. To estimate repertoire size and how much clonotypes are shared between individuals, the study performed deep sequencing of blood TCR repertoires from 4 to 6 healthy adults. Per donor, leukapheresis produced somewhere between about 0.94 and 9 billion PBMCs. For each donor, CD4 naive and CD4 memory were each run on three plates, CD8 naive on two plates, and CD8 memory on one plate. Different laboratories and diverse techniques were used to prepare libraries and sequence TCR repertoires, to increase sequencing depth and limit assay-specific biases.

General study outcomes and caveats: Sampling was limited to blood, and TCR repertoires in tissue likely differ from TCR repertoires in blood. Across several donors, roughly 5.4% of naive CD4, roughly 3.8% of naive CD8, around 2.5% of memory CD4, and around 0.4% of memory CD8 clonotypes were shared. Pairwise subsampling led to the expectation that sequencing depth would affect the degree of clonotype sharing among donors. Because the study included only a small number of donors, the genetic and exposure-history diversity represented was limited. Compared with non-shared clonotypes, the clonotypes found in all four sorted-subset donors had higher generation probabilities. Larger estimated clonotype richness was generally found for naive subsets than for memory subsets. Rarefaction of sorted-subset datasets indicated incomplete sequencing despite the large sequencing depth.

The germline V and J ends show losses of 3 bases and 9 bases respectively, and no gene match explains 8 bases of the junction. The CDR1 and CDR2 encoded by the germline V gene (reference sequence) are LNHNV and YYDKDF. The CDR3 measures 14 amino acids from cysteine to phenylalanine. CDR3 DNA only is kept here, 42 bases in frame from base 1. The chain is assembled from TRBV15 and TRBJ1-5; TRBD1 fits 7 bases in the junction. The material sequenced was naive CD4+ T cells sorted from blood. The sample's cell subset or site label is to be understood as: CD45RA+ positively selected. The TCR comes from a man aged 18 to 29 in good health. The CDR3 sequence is CATSSRQGSGPQHF. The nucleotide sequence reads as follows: TGTGCCACCAGCAGTAGACAGGGCTCTGGGCCCCAGCATTTT.